This TCR beta chain was recorded in a study of blood T cells in healthy people across ages. Study results and caveats: Long-lived and aged donors differed, with more naive CD4+ cells and higher diversity in the long-lived. Per million T cells, TCR beta diversity dropped roughly linearly as age increased.

Germline V gene lookup returns CDR1 SGDLS and CDR2 YYNGEE. Trimming pared 3 bases from V and 5 bases from J, leaving 9 bases between. CDR3 length equals 12 residues. About this clonotype: Its matching antigen is unknown.

The authors ran a second PCR of 7 to 11 cycles using a sample-barcoded 5' primer and a J-beta primer mix. One entry per CDR3 protein results from TCRdb running MiXCR on the 5' RACE reads. The data contain roughly 800,000 distinct CDR3 sequences, roughly 25% of them seen just once; the ten biggest clones take up under 10%. The sample was also linked to a second study, of T cells of mothers and their children. That paper notes: Overlap in related mother-child pairs always slightly exceeded unrelated pairs, never significantly.

Sample: blood. The chain has TRBV9 and TRBJ2-7; D uncertain. The TCR comes from a boy younger than 18 in good health. The DNA for the CDR3 is TGTGCCAGCAGCGGTGATGGCCACGAGCAGTACTTC. Protein sequence: CASSGDGHEQYF.